This T cell receptor beta chain stems from a study of cytomegalovirus exposure and HLA in healthy donors. Study in general: HLA-typed donors contributed approximately 86 million unique TCRs, which were held in an early data release.

Points on this clone: The antigen remains unidentified.

Primers: 60 Vbeta forward and 13 Jbeta reverse. Method: immunoSEQ multiplex PCR; TCRdb's copy keeps in-frame clones and lacks some. The data show tens of thousands of clones, approximately 64% seen once. This CDR3 contains 16 residues. Whole-study findings and limits: Whilst most TCR sequences proved rare, a subset of public TCRs occurred across many donors. Most of the TCR beta V segments (in an earlier analysis) were productive either about 87% or about 30% of the time.

The rearrangement uses TRBV1 and TRBJ1-2; TRBD1, as called in the table, went unchecked against the DNA. TRBV1 is a recognized pseudogene. This sequence was found in a woman aged 50 to 65 in good health and CMV-seropositive. The sequenced sample was PBMCs. CDR3 in DNA: TGCACCAGCAGCAAACATGGACAGGAGCGCGACTATGGCTACACCTTC. Translating gives CTSSKHGQERDYGYTF.